Listed below are T cell receptor beta chains from one sample, sequenced in a study of OX40 agonist ivuxolimab in advanced cancers. The repertoire was sequenced with immunoSEQ multiplex PCR; TCRdb's copy has only in-frame clones and lacks some. Of some 80,000 clones detected, just over 85% appear once; the ten largest clones hold under 2%. Sequencing was performed on CD4+ or CD8+ T cells sorted from blood, taken in a trial of the OX40 agonist ivuxolimab. Receptors originate from an adult with an advanced solid tumor such as melanoma, head and neck, liver or kidney cancer. Each CDR3 is given with its conserved first and last residue. Fields, in order: J gene, clone size, D gene, V gene, CDR3 protein, CDR3 DNA. D genes are given only for firm matches. Clone size is stated in some rows and not others, as once, few, many or a class when expanded.

TRBJ2-7,NA,NA,TRBV2,CASSGEREQYF,TGTGCCAGCAGTGGGGAAAGGGAGCAGTACTTC
TRBJ2-2,once,NA,TRBV19,CASSPRWNTGELFF,TGTGCCAGTAGTCCAAGGTGGAACACCGGGGAGCTGTTTTTT
TRBJ2-3,NA,TRBD1,TRBV7-3,CASSSQGDGLDTQYF,TGTGCCAGCAGCTCCCAGGGGGACGGTTTGGATACGCAGTATTTT
TRBJ1-5,NA,NA,TRBV15,CATSSDAYQPQHF,TGTGCCACCAGCAGCGATGCCTATCAGCCCCAGCATTTT
TRBJ2-1,once,TRBD2,TRBV9,CASSVELAVYNEQFF,TGTGCCAGCAGCGTAGAACTAGCGGTCTACAATGAGCAGTTCTTC
TRBJ1-5,NA,NA,TRBV4-3,CASSQDTGTNQPQHF,TGCGCCAGCAGCCAAGATACAGGGACGAATCAGCCCCAGCATTTT
TRBJ1-1,NA,TRBD1,TRBV15,CATSRDLGQGAYVGTEAFF,TGTGCCACCAGCAGAGATTTGGGACAGGGGGCCTATGTGGGCACTGAAGCTTTCTTT
TRBJ2-7,NA,NA,TRBV7-9,CASSLAYGHEQYF,TGTGCCAGCAGCTTAGCGTACGGCCACGAGCAGTACTTC
TRBJ1-3,NA,NA,TRBV15,CATSRDVSGSGNTIYF,TGTGCCACCAGCAGAGATGTGTCGGGATCCGGAAACACCATATATTTT
TRBJ1-1,once,NA,TRBV5-1,CASSFESGDTEAFF,TGCGCCAGCAGCTTCGAGAGTGGGGACACTGAAGCTTTCTTT
TRBJ2-7,once,TRBD1,TRBV5-1,CASKTATGDSYEQYF,TGCGCCAGCAAAACGGCTACAGGGGACTCCTACGAGCAGTACTTC
TRBJ2-5,NA,TRBD1,TRBV5-4,CASGSQGVETQYF,TGTGCCAGCGGCTCCCAGGGGGTTGAGACCCAGTACTTC
TRBJ2-3,NA,TRBD2,TRBV19,CASSTGLAGARDTQYF,TGTGCCAGTAGTACCGGACTAGCGGGGGCCCGAGATACGCAGTATTTT
TRBJ2-2,NA,TRBD2,TRBV10-1,CASSKRGGDPPGELFF,TGCGCCAGCAGTAAGCGGGGGGGAGACCCTCCCGGGGAGCTGTTTTTT
TRBJ1-2,NA,NA,TRBV25-1,CASSGPRIGYGYTF,TGTGCCAGCAGTGGTCCCCGCATTGGCTATGGCTACACCTTC
TRBJ2-2,NA,TRBD2,TRBV4-2,CASSPGLAGDWLVGGELFF,TGTGCCAGCAGCCCGGGACTAGCGGGGGACTGGCTGGTAGGCGGGGAGCTGTTTTTT
TRBJ2-5,NA,NA,TRBV2,CASTEGNYQETQYF,TGTGCCAGCACCGAGGGGAACTACCAAGAGACCCAGTACTTC
TRBJ1-6,NA,NA,TRBV6-1,CASSGGAAGSPLHF,TGTGCCAGCAGTGGGGGGGCGGCGGGATCACCCCTCCACTTT
TRBJ1-2,NA,NA,TRBV7-8,CASSKSRFGTSNYGYTF,TGTGCCAGCAGTAAATCTAGATTCGGAACTTCTAACTATGGCTACACCTTC
TRBJ1-2,NA,TRBD1,TRBV19,CASSTPGQGKVYGYTF,TGTGCCAGTAGTACCCCGGGACAGGGTAAAGTCTATGGCTACACCTTC
TRBJ2-5,NA,NA,TRBV15,CATSRDLGPLVGETQYF,TGTGCCACCAGCAGAGATTTGGGGCCCTTAGTTGGGGAGACCCAGTACTTC
TRBJ1-1,few,TRBD1,TRBV5-8,CASSLEGQGDEAFF,TGTGCCAGCAGCTTGGAGGGACAGGGCGATGAAGCTTTCTTT
TRBJ2-3,NA,NA,TRBV4-2,CASSQDASGPQWTDTQYF,TGTGCCAGCAGCCAAGATGCGAGCGGGCCCCAGTGGACAGATACGCAGTATTTT
TRBJ1-2,NA,NA,TRBV6-6,CASSPWEGSYGYTF,TGTGCCAGCAGCCCGTGGGAGGGCTCCTATGGCTACACCTTC
TRBJ2-3,NA,TRBD2,TRBV7-8,CASSLVVHPLGSGGLTDTQYF,TGTGCCAGCAGCTTAGTGGTCCACCCGCTCGGCAGCGGGGGACTAACAGATACGCAGTATTTT
TRBJ2-1,NA,NA,TRBV5-5,CASSASPTYNEQFF,TGTGCCAGCAGCGCGAGTCCGACCTACAATGAGCAGTTCTTC
TRBJ2-1,NA,NA,TRBV30,CAAMAYNEQFF,TGTGCCGCTATGGCCTACAATGAGCAGTTCTTC
TRBJ2-5,once,TRBD1,TRBV5-6,CASSAGTEETQYF,TGTGCCAGCAGCGCCGGGACAGAAGAGACCCAGTACTTC
TRBJ1-3,NA,TRBD1,TRBV28,CASSEQGADGNTIYF,TGTGCCAGCAGTGAACAGGGGGCGGATGGAAACACCATATATTTT
TRBJ2-7,NA,NA,TRBV2,CASSGQVISYEQYF,TGTGCCAGCAGTGGACAGGTCATCTCCTACGAGCAGTACTTC
TRBJ1-1,NA,NA,TRBV6-5,CASSFNRNTEAFF,TGTGCCAGCAGTTTCAACAGGAACACTGAAGCTTTCTTT
TRBJ1-1,once,NA,TRBV5-1,CASSLDPDYTEAFF,TGCGCCAGCAGCTTGGACCCGGATTACACTGAAGCTTTCTTT
TRBJ2-5,NA,TRBD2,TRBV9,CASSPPGGIQETQYF,TGTGCCAGCAGCCCGCCGGGAGGGATCCAAGAGACCCAGTACTTC
TRBJ1-4,NA,NA,TRBV5-5,CASSFNGANEKLFF,TGTGCCAGCAGCTTCAATGGGGCTAATGAAAAACTGTTTTTT
TRBJ2-1,NA,NA,TRBV6-5,CASSYSWGSYNEQFF,TGTGCCAGCAGTTACTCTTGGGGATCCTACAATGAGCAGTTCTTC
TRBJ2-7,NA,NA,TRBV5-1,CASSLEDHSYEQYF,TGCGCCAGCAGCTTGGAGGACCACTCCTACGAGCAGTACTTC
TRBJ2-5,NA,NA,TRBV12-1,CASRITSGGTETQYF,TGTGCCAGCAGAATTACTAGCGGGGGGACAGAGACCCAGTACTTC
TRBJ1-5,few,NA,TRBV28,CASTQRRVYGNQPQHF,TGTGCCAGCACTCAGAGGAGGGTCTATGGCAATCAGCCCCAGCATTTT
TRBJ1-6,NA,NA,TRBV6-5,CASTPYQGTGSPLHF,TGTGCCAGCACTCCTTACCAGGGTACCGGTTCACCCCTCCACTTT
TRBJ1-1,NA,TRBD1,TRBV9,CASSVGHDRVRTEAFF,TGTGCCAGCAGCGTAGGGCACGACAGGGTACGAACTGAAGCTTTCTTT
TRBJ2-7,NA,TRBD1,TRBV11-2,CASSSTRQGEQYF,TGTGCCAGCAGCTCAACCCGACAGGGGGAGCAGTACTTC
TRBJ2-6,NA,TRBD1,TRBV28,CASSLPGQSSGANVLTF,TGTGCCAGCAGCCTACCGGGACAGAGCTCTGGGGCCAACGTCCTGACTTTC
TRBJ1-4,NA,NA,TRBV2,CASNGNPDKPTNEKLFF,TGTGCCAGCAACGGTAACCCGGACAAGCCAACTAATGAAAAACTGTTTTTT
TRBJ1-2,NA,TRBD1,TRBV6-5,CASSPTGVWHGYTF,TGTGCCAGCAGTCCAACAGGGGTCTGGCATGGCTACACCTTC
TRBJ2-3,NA,NA,TRBV27,CANLYGLSADTQYF,TGTGCCAACCTATATGGACTAAGCGCAGATACGCAGTATTTT
TRBJ2-2,once,NA,TRBV19,CASSIGAGTGELFF,TGTGCCAGTAGTATTGGCGCGGGAACCGGGGAGCTGTTTTTT
TRBJ2-7,NA,NA,TRBV7-9,CASSLATGTPYYEQYF,TGTGCCAGCAGCTTAGCGACGGGTACGCCATACTACGAGCAGTACTTC
TRBJ1-2,NA,NA,TRBV2,CASSRDSLYGYTF,TGTGCCAGCAGTCGGGACTCTCTCTATGGCTACACCTTC
TRBJ2-3,NA,NA,TRBV5-1,CASSVRGISTDTQYF,TGCGCCAGCAGCGTCAGGGGTATTAGCACAGATACGCAGTATTTT
TRBJ2-2,NA,TRBD2,TRBV5-1,CASSLAHSGGSTGELFF,TGCGCCAGCAGCTTGGCCCATAGCGGGGGCAGCACCGGGGAGCTGTTTTTT
TRBJ2-5,few,NA,TRBV30,CAWSPSGAGRETQYF,TGTGCCTGGTCTCCTTCAGGGGCGGGTAGAGAGACCCAGTACTTC
TRBJ1-5,NA,TRBD1,TRBV7-6,CASSSTGVRNQPQHF,TGTGCCAGCAGCTCTACAGGGGTAAGAAATCAGCCCCAGCATTTT
TRBJ1-2,once,TRBD1,TRBV28,CASSFYRGLYGYTF,TGTGCCAGCAGTTTTTACAGGGGGCTCTATGGCTACACCTTC
TRBJ1-6,NA,NA,TRBV11-2,CASSYQQGNSPLHF,TGTGCCAGCAGCTACCAGCAGGGTAATTCACCCCTCCACTTT
TRBJ1-2,NA,NA,TRBV19,CARLAGTRSGYGYTF,TGTGCCAGATTAGCCGGGACACGAAGCGGCTATGGCTACACCTTC
TRBJ1-4,NA,TRBD1,TRBV5-4,CASRSAGGSNEKLFF,TGTGCCAGCAGGTCTGCAGGGGGGTCTAATGAAAAACTGTTTTTT
TRBJ2-5,NA,NA,TRBV25-1,CASSDRRGEETQYF,TGTGCCAGCAGTGACCGGCGGGGCGAAGAGACCCAGTACTTC